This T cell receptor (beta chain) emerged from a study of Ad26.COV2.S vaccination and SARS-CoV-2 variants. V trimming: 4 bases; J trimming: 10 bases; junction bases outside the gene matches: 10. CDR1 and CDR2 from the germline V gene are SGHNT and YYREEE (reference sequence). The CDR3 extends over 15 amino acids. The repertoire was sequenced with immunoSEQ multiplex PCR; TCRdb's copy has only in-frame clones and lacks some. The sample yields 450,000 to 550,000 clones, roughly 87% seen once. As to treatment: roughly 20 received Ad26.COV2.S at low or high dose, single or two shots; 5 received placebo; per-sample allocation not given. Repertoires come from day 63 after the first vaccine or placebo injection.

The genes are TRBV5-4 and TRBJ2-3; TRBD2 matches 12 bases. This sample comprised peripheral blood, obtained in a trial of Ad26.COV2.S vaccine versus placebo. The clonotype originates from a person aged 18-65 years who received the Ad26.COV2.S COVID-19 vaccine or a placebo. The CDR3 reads CASSPLAGGPSSQYF. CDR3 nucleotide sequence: TGTGCCAGCAGCCCACTAGCGGGAGGCCCTAGTTCGCAGTATTTT.